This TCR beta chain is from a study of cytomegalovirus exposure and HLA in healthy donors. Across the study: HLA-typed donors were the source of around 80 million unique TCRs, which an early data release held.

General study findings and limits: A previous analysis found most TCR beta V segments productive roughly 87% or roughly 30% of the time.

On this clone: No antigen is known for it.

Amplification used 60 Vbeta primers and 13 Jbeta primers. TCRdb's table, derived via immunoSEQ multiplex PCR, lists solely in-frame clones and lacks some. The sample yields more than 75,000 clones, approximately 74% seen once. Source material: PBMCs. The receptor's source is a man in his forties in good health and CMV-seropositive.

This CDR3 reads CASSEGGTDTQYF. The CDR3 DNA reads TGCGCCAGCAGTGAAGGGGGCACAGATACGCAGTATTTT. The rearrangement uses TRBV10-1 and TRBJ2-3, with a tentative D call TRBD1 (5 bases). Germline V gene lookup returns CDR1 WNHNN and CDR2 SYGVQD (reference sequence). This CDR3 is 13 amino acids long. V was trimmed by 3 bases and J by 1 base, leaving 5 bases between them.